A single sample is the source of the 27 T cell receptor beta chains below, sequenced in a study of Tregs in tolerant kidney transplant recipients. The protocol was immunoSEQ multiplex PCR, while the TCRdb copy is restricted to in-frame clones and leaves out a portion. The repertoire consists of 98,000 or so clones, with roughly 90% occurring once and the leading ten covering 0.34%. Sequencing was performed on CD4+ T cells from blood, taken before the transplant. The receptors come from a human donor who received a combined kidney and bone marrow transplant.

This clone is medium-sized by share. J is TRBJ1-2 and V is TRBV5-6; D is possibly TRBD1 (5 bases). Looked up from germline, CDR1 is SGHDT and CDR2 is YYEEEE. The CDR3 loop spans 14 amino acids. Trimming shortened V by 0 bases and J by 7 bases, and 13 bases separated the two germline ends. The CDR3 nucleotides are TGTGCCAGCAGCTTGGTCAGGGCGCTGAGTGGCTACACCTTC. Protein: CASSLVRALSGYTF.

V and J are TRBV5-4 and TRBJ1-2, with 10 bases aligning to TRBD1. CDR1 and CDR2 (germline): SGHNT, YYREEE (reference sequence). CDR3 length: 16 residues. V dropped 4 bases and J dropped 3; count of bases not matched to a gene: 9. CDR3 nucleotides: TGTGCCAGCAGCCCGTCCCGGGACAGGGGATACTATGGCTACACCTTC. Its translation is CASSPSRDRGYYGYTF.

This chain uses TRBV10-2 with TRBJ2-7; 7 nucleotides align to TRBD2. This CDR3 is built from 14 residues. Trimming took 3 bases from V and 2 from J; bases not matched to a gene: 4. Germline CDR1 WSHSY, CDR2 SAAADI. The CDR3 nucleotides read TGCGCCAGCAGTGAACGGCTAGCGGCCTACGAGCAGTACTTC. Residues: CASSERLAAYEQYF.

The table lists this clone with a count of one. The rearrangement links TRBV5-1 to TRBJ2-5; 8 nucleotides align to TRBD2. The CDR3 length is 14 residues. The trim removed 0 bases at V and 4 bases at J, leaving 2 bases unmatched. Germline CDR1 SGHRS, CDR2 YFSETQ. The CDR3 protein is CASSLGAGGETQYF. The CDR3 DNA reads as TGCGCCAGCAGCTTGGGGGCGGGAGGAGAGACCCAGTACTTC. Drawing the rest from reference TRBV5-1 and TRBJ2-5, the complete variable domain is KAGVTQTPRYLIKTRGQQVTLSCSPISGHRSVSWYQQTPGQGLQFLFEYFSETQRNKGNFPGRFSGRQFSNSRSEMNVSTLELGDSALYLCASSLGAGGETQYFGPGTRLLVL.

The genes are TRBV9 and TRBJ1-3; no definite D call. Germline V lookup: CDR1 SGDLS, CDR2 YYNGEE. CDR3 size: 13 residues. V lost 4 bases to trimming and J lost 3 bases, with 8 bases between them. As DNA, the CDR3 is TGTGCCAGCAGCAAGAACGGTGGAAACACCATATATTTT. Translating it yields CASSKNGGNTIYF. Drawing the rest from reference TRBV9 and TRBJ1-3, the complete variable domain is DSGVTQTPKHLITATGQRVTLRCSPRSGDLSVYWYQQSLDQGLQFLIQYYNGEERAKGNILERFSAQQFPDLHSELNLSSLELGDSALYFCASSKNGGNTIYFGEGSWLTVV.

The CDR3 region is CASSPSPYSSYNEQFF. As DNA, the CDR3 is TGTGCCAGCAGCCCAAGCCCGTATAGCTCCTACAATGAGCAGTTCTTC. The chain is built from TRBV7-2 and TRBJ2-1; no definite D call. Germline V gene lookup returns CDR1 SGHTA and CDR2 FQGNSA. The V gene lost 5 bases and the J gene lost 0 bases, with 14 bases spanning the gap. The CDR3 contains 16 residues.

The count of this clone is one. V is TRBV5-1 and J is TRBJ2-7; D perhaps matches TRBD1 (6 bases). This CDR3 contains 15 residues. Trimming removed 4 bases from V and 1 base from J, with 15 bases in between. From germline, CDR1 is SGHRS and CDR2 YFSETQ. In DNA, the CDR3 is TGCGCCAGCAGCGTAACCGGGACAAATTCCTACGAGCAGTACTTC. Its protein is CASSVTGTNSYEQYF. The full variable domain, rest sourced from reference TRBV5-1 and TRBJ2-7, is KAGVTQTPRYLIKTRGQQVTLSCSPISGHRSVSWYQQTPGQGLQFLFEYFSETQRNKGNFPGRFSGRQFSNSRSEMNVSTLELGDSALYLCASSVTGTNSYEQYFGPGTRLTVT.

The chain employs TRBV19 and TRBJ2-4, with 12 bases aligning to TRBD2. The CDR3 covers 16 residues. From germline, CDR1 is LNHDA and CDR2 SQIVND (reference sequence). After removal of 5 bases from V and 3 bases from J, the junction contained 5 bases not matched to a gene. CDR3 loop: CASSLTSGSRKNIQYF. The CDR3 DNA reads as TGTGCCAGTAGTTTGACTAGCGGGAGTCGCAAAAACATTCAGTACTTC.

This chain connects TRBV7-2 to TRBJ2-3; possibly TRBD2 for D (6 bases). V shed 5 bases and J shed 6 bases, with 21 bases lying between them. Germline V gene lookup returns CDR1 SGHTA and CDR2 FQGNSA. CDR3 size: 16 residues. This CDR3 reads CASSPRRGRTRDTQYF. The CDR3 coding sequence is TGTGCCAGCAGCCCAAGGCGGGGTAGGACGAGGGATACGCAGTATTTT.

The chain joins TRBV10-2 to TRBJ1-2; D perhaps matches TRBD1 (5 bases). The CDR3 runs to 14 residues. CDR1 is WSHSY and CDR2 is SAAADI in the germline V gene. Trimming took 3 bases from V and 8 from J, leaving 16 bases between them. The CDR3 nucleotides read TGCGCCAGCAGTGACAGGGCTGGAGTGGGAGGCTACACCTTC. Protein product: CASSDRAGVGGYTF.

The V gene is TRBV7-9, the J gene TRBJ1-2; D is unresolved. The CDR3 loop spans 15 amino acids. Germline CDR1 and CDR2: SEHNR and FQNEAQ (reference sequence). V was trimmed by 0 bases and J by 0 bases, leaving 8 bases between them. CDR3 residues: CASSLAPITNYGYTF. The CDR3 region has the DNA TGTGCCAGCAGCTTAGCTCCTATCACTAACTATGGCTACACCTTC.

The genes are TRBV7-2 and TRBJ2-1; perhaps TRBD1 as D (5 bases). Germline lookup yields CDR1 SGHTA and CDR2 FQGNSA. The CDR3 spans 15 residues. The V end lost 3 bases, the J end lost 5 bases, and 14 bases lay between the germline ends. CDR3 DNA: TGTGCCAGCAGCTTGCGGTCCCTAGGGGACAATGAGCAGTTCTTC. Protein product: CASSLRSLGDNEQFF.

The gene calls are TRBV15 and TRBJ2-7; weak D call: TRBD1 (6 bases). Trimming removed 0 bases from V and 5 bases from J, with 11 bases in between. This CDR3 region has 14 residues. The germline CDR1 and CDR2 sequences are LNHNV and YYDKDF (reference sequence). CDR3 amino acids: CATSRDQGFDEQYF. The CDR3 region has the DNA TGTGCCACCAGCAGAGATCAGGGGTTCGACGAGCAGTACTTC.

CDR3: CASSPGLARTDTQYF. The CDR3 region has the DNA TGTGCCAGCAGCCCGGGTTTGGCGCGCACAGATACGCAGTATTTT. The J gene is TRBJ2-3, the V gene TRBV7-7; D gene uncertain. CDR1 and CDR2 from the germline V gene are SSHAT and FNYEAQ (reference sequence). This CDR3 comprises 15 residues. The V end lost 5 bases, the J end lost 1 base, and 13 bases lay between the germline ends.

This chain links TRBV30 with TRBJ1-5, with D tentatively TRBD1 (5 bases). V lost 0 bases, J lost 7 bases, and 13 bases lay in between. The germline V gene has CDR1 GTSNPN and CDR2 SVGIG (reference sequence). This CDR3 comprises 14 residues. CDR3 bases: TGTGCCTGGAGTGTAGTAAGGGGCGGACAGCCCCAGCATTTT. Its translation: CAWSVVRGGQPQHF.

The J gene is TRBJ1-3, the V gene TRBV15, with 7 nucleotides matching TRBD1. The CDR3 runs 15 residues. From germline, CDR1 is LNHNV and CDR2 YYDKDF (reference sequence). J lost 1 base, V lost 6 bases, and 6 bases had no gene match. In DNA, the CDR3 is TGTGCCACCAGGAAAGCAGGGGGTTCTGGAAACACCATATATTTT. The encoded protein is CATRKAGGSGNTIYF.

V usage is TRBV7-2 and J usage is TRBJ1-5; D not resolved. The germline V gene encodes CDR1 SGHTA and CDR2 FQGNSA. The V gene lost 2 bases and the J gene lost 8 bases, with 13 bases spanning the gap. The CDR3 is 14 residues long. The CDR3 DNA is TGTGCCAGCAGCTTATTGGGAGGGAAAGAGCCCCAGCATTTT. Its translation is CASSLLGGKEPQHF.

The genes are TRBV19 and TRBJ2-7, with 7 positions matching TRBD1. The CDR3 length is 15 residues. V shed 6 bases and J 0 bases; nucleotides not matched to a gene: 8. Germline V gene lookup returns CDR1 LNHDA and CDR2 SQIVND (reference sequence). CDR3 amino acids: CASSPLTGSSYEQYF. The CDR3 DNA follows: TGTGCCAGTAGCCCCCTGACAGGGAGCTCCTACGAGCAGTACTTC.

The chain is built from TRBV25-1 and TRBJ1-2; 9 bases are a match to TRBD1. Germline lookup yields CDR1 MGHDK and CDR2 SYGVNS. The CDR3 is made up of 15 amino acids. V was clipped by 4 bases and J by 2 bases; unmatched bases: 5. For the CDR3, the DNA is TGTGCCAGCAGTGTCAGACAGGGGGGGAACTATGGCTACACCTTC. It yields the protein CASSVRQGGNYGYTF.

The J gene is TRBJ1-2, the V gene TRBV4-1; weak D call: TRBD1 (5 bases). V lost 0 bases and J lost 2, with 10 bases in between. The CDR3 loop spans 15 amino acids. Germline assignment: CDR1 MGHRA and CDR2 YSYEKL. This CDR3 reads CASSQDAAGNYGYTF. DNA of the CDR3: TGCGCCAGCAGCCAAGATGCGGCAGGGAACTATGGCTACACCTTC.

V is TRBV11-2 and J is TRBJ2-3, with TRBD2 matching 8 bases. The ends lost 0 bases at V and 1 base at J; junction bases unmatched: 0. Germline CDR1 SGHAT, CDR2 FQNNGV. The CDR3 totals 15 residues. CDR3 DNA sequence: TGTGCCAGCAGCTTAGAGCGGGAGGGCACAGATACGCAGTATTTT. Its protein is CASSLEREGTDTQYF.

The CDR3 nucleotides are TGTGCCAGTAGTAGACCAGGGACAGGGGGAATCTGGGATACGCAGTATTTT. Its protein product is CASSRPGTGGIWDTQYF. The chain recombines TRBV19 with TRBJ2-3; 11 bases match TRBD1. Germline loops: CDR1 LNHDA, CDR2 SQIVND (reference sequence). V lost 4 bases and J lost 6; bases outside the gene matches: 12. This CDR3 contains 17 residues.

CDR3 amino acids: CASRPLRGERTSGSPGELFF. DNA for the CDR3: TGTGCCAGCAGGCCCCTCCGAGGGGAACGGACTAGCGGGAGCCCCGGGGAGCTGTTTTTT. The chain joins TRBV28 to TRBJ2-2, with 13 bases lining up with TRBD2. The ends lost 6 bases at V and 6 bases at J; junction bases unmatched: 19. Germline V gene lookup returns CDR1 MDHEN and CDR2 SYDVKM. The CDR3 runs 20 residues.

The V call is TRBV5-4, the J call TRBJ2-3, with TRBD2 matching over 9 bases. V lost 7 bases and J lost 4; bases outside the gene matches: 7. Looked up from germline, CDR1 is SGHNT and CDR2 is YYREEE (reference sequence). The CDR3 length is 14 residues. CDR3 in amino acids: CASLEREVSDTQYF. The CDR3 nucleotides read TGTGCCAGCCTAGAGCGGGAGGTCTCAGATACGCAGTATTTT.

This clone was detected only once. The J gene is TRBJ2-3, the V gene TRBV5-4, with 9 nucleotides matching TRBD2. The germline V gene has CDR1 SGHNT and CDR2 YYREEE (reference sequence). J lost 2 bases, V lost 5 bases, and 9 bases had no gene match. The CDR3 has 16 amino acids. The CDR3 region has the DNA TGTGCCAGCAGGGATGGCGGGAGGGCCTTCACAGATACGCAGTATTTT. Encoded protein: CASRDGGRAFTDTQYF.

This chain links TRBV11-2 with TRBJ2-7; D possibly corresponds to TRBD2 (6 bases). CDR3 length: 15 amino acids. V lost 0 bases and J lost 1, with 10 bases in between. Germline loops: CDR1 SGHAT, CDR2 FQNNGV. The CDR3 spells CASSLDLGGSYEQYF. The CDR3 DNA sequence: TGTGCCAGCAGCTTAGATCTGGGGGGATCCTACGAGCAGTACTTC.

The gene calls are TRBV15 and TRBJ1-3; D unresolved. The V gene's germline CDR1 is LNHNV and CDR2 YYDKDF (reference sequence). Trimming pared 1 base from V and 4 bases from J, leaving 5 bases between. This CDR3 has 13 amino acids. This CDR3 reads CATSRVVGNTIYF. The CDR3 DNA is TGTGCCACCAGCAGAGTAGTGGGAAACACCATATATTTT.